This T cell receptor beta chain appears in the sequencing data of a study of shared clonotypes between healthy human individuals. Study observations and caveats: It was anticipated that sequencing depth would influence how many clonotypes donors shared. The study sampled only blood, and tissue repertoires likely differ.

Positive CCR7 selection of CD45RO-negative cells yielded the naive CD8 cells, and terminally differentiated effector memory CD45RA+ cells were excluded. Under the authors' procedure: Filtering differed for immunoSEQ, which gave only junction sequences without quality scores. Assay used: immunoSEQ multiplex PCR; TCRdb lists only in-frame clones, some missing. The V and J calls and clone size are taken from that table; D and trimming were inferred from the DNA. The sample consists of hundreds of thousands of clones, about 96% of them appearing once. With respect to this clone: Its antigen remains unknown.

The V gene's germline CDR1 is MNHEY and CDR2 SMNVEV (reference sequence). This CDR3 is built from 18 residues. V lost 3 bases, J lost 0 bases, and 11 bases stayed unmatched. This TCR derives from a woman between 25 and 40 years old in good health. The chain employs TRBV27 and TRBJ1-5, with 7 bases lining up with TRBD1. The specimen was naive CD8+ T cells sorted from blood. The CDR3 sequence is CASSFQGDLGISNQPQHF. The CDR3 DNA sequence: TGTGCCAGCAGTTTCCAGGGGGACCTGGGGATTAGCAATCAGCCCCAGCATTTT.